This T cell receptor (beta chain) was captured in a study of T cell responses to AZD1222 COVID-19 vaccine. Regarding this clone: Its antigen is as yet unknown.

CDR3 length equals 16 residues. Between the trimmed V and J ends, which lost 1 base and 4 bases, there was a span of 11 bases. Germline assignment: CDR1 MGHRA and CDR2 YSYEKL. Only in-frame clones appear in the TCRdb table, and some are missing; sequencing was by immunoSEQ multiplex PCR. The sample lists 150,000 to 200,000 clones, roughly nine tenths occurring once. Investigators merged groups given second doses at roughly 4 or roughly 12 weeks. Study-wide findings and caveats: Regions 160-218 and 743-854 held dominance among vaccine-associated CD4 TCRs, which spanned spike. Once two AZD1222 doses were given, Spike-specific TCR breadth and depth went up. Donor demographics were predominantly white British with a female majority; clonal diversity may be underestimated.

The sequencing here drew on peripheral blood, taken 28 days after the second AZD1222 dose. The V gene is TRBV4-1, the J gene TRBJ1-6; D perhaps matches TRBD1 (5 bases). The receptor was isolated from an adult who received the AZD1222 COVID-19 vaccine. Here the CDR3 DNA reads TGCGCCAGCAGCCAAGCAGGGACGGTATATAATTCACCCCTCCACTTT. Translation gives CASSQAGTVYNSPLHF.